Sequencing of this T cell receptor (beta chain) was carried out in a study of T cell clonotyping in hematopoietic cell transplantation. Assay used: immunoSEQ multiplex PCR; TCRdb lists only in-frame clones, some missing. The sample contains about 41,000 clones, 95% of which appear only once. The study's findings and limits: CD4 and CD8 repertoire contributions could not be separated without sorting.

The V gene end was trimmed by 1 base and the J gene end by 2 bases; junction bases not matched to a gene: 5. The CDR3 contains 17 residues. Germline assignment: CDR1 LGHNA and CDR2 YNFKEQ. Comments on this clone: Its antigen remains unknown.

The sample comprised peripheral blood mononuclear cells. This TCR came from a man aged 25-45 years in good health. Some clones in this sample may be carry-over from other donors' samples. The genes are TRBV4-2 and TRBJ2-2; TRBD2 matches 9 bases. DNA for the CDR3: TGTGCCAGCAGCCAAGGGCTAGCGGGACTCAACACCGGGGAGCTGTTTTTT. Its translation is CASSQGLAGLNTGELFF.